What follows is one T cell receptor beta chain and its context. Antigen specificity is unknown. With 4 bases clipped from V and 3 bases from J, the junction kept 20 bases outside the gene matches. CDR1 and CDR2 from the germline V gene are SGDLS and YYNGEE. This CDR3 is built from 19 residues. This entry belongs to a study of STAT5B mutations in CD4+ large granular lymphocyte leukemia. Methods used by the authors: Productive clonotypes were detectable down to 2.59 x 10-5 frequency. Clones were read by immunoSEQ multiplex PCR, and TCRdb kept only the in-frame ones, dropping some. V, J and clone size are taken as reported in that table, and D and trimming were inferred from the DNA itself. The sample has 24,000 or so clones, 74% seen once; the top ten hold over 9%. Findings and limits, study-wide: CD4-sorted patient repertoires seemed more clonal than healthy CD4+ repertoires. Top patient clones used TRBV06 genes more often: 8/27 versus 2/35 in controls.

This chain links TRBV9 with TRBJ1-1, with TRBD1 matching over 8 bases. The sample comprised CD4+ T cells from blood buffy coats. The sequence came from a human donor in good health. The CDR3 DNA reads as TGTGCCAGCAGCCTTAGGGAAACCGCTCACAGGGGGATGGACACTGAAGCTTTCTTT. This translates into CASSLRETAHRGMDTEAFF.